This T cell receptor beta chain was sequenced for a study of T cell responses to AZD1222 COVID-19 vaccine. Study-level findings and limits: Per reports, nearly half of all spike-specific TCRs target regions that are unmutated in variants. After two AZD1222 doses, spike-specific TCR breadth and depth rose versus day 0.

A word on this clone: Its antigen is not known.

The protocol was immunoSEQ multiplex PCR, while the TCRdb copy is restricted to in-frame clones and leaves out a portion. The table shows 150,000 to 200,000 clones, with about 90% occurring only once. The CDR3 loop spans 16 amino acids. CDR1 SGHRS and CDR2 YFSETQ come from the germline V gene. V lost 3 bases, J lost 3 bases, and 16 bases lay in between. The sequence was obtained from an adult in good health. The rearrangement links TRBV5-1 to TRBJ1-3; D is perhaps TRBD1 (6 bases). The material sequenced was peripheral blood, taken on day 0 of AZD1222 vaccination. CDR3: CASSSQGITYGNTIYF. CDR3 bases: TGCGCCAGCAGCTCACAGGGTATTACTTATGGAAACACCATATATTTT.